This T cell receptor (beta chain) stems from a study of T cells in Graves' hyperthyroidism and ophthalmopathy. This clonotype was detected only a few times. Its antigen is not known. Findings and caveats of the study: Classification by a 13 V-J model distinguished ophthalmopathy from stable hyperthyroidism.

Template material for amplifying TCR beta CDR3 regions consisted of RNA transcripts. HTBI primers were the set used in a first-round RT-PCR of the TCR CDR3. TCRdb reprocessed the multiplex PCR reads with MiXCR, giving one entry per CDR3 protein. The table includes roughly 530,000 distinct CDR3 sequences, about a sixth detected once. Germline CDR1 MNHEY, CDR2 SMNVEV (reference sequence). CDR3 length: 16 residues. Trimming cost V 5 bases and J 3 bases, with 18 bases left between them. Sequenced: blood. The rearrangement links TRBV27 to TRBJ2-3, with TRBD2 as a possible D gene (6 bases). This sequence originates from a woman under 30 with Graves' ophthalmopathy. The CDR3 sequence is CASSRKSGLLTDTQYF. For the CDR3, the DNA is TGTGCCAGCAGTCGGAAATCGGGACTTCTAACAGATACGCAGTATTTT.